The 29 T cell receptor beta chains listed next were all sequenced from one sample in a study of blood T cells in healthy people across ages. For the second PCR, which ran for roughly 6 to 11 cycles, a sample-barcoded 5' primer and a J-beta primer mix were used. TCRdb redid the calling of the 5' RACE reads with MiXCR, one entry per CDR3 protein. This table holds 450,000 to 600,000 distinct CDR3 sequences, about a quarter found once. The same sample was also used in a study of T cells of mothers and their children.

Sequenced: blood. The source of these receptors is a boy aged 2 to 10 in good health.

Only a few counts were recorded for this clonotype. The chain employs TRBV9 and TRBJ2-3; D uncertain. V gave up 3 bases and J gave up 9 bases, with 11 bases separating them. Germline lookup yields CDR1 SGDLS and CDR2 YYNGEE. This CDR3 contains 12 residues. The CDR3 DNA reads TGTGCCAGCAGCGGCCAAAACGAGACGCAGTATTTT. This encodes CASSGQNETQYF.

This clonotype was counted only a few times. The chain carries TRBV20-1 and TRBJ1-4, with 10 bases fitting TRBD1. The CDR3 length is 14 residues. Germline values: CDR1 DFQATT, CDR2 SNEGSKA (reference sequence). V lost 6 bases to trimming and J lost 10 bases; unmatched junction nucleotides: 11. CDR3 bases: TGCAGTGCGGGATCCGGGACAGGGGAAGGAAAACTGTTTTTT. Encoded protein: CSAGSGTGEGKLFF.

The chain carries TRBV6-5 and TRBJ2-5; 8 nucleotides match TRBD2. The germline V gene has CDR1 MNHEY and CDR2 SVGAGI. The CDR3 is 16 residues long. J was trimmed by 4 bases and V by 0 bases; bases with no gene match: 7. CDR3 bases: TGTGCCAGCAGTTACTCGAGGGACGGGGGGGCAGAGACCCAGTACTTC. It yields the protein CASSYSRDGGAETQYF.

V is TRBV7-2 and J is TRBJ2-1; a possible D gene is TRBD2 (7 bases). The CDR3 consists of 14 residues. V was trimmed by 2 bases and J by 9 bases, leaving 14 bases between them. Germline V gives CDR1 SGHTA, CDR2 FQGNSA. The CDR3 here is CASSLKGGGVEQFF. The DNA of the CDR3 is TGTGCCAGCAGCTTAAAGGGGGGGGGCGTTGAGCAGTTCTTC.

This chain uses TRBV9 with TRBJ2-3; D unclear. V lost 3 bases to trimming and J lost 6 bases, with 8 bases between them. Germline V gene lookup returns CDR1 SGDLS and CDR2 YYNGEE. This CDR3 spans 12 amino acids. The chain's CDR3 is CASSASRDTQYF. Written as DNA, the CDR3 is TGTGCCAGCAGCGCATCCCGGGATACGCAGTATTTT.

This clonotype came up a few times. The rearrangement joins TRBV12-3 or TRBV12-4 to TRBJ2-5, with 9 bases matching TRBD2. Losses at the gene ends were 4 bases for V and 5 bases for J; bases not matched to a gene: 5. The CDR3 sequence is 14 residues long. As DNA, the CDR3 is TGTGCCAGCAGTTGGACTAGCGAGTGGGAGACCCAGTACTTC. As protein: CASSWTSEWETQYF.

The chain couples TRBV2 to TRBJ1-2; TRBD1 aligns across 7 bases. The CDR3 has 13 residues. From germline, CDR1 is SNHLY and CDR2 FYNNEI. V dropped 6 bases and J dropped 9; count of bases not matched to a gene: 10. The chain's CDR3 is CASRDGQVPRYTF. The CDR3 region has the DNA TGTGCCAGCAGGGACGGACAGGTCCCTCGCTACACCTTC.

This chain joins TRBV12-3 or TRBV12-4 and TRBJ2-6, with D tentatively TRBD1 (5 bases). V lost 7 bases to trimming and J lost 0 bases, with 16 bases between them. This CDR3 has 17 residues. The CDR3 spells CASTRRGRLSGANVLTF. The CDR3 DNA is TGTGCCAGCACCCGAAGGGGTAGGCTCTCTGGGGCCAACGTCCTGACTTTC.

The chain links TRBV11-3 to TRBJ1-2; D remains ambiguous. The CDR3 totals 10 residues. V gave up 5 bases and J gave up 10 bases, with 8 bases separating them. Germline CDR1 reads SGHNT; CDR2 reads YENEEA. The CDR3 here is CASSPEDYTF. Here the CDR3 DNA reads TGTGCCAGCAGCCCCGAAGACTACACCTTC. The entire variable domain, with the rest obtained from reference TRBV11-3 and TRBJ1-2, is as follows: EAGVVQSPRYKIIEKKQPVAFWCNPISGHNTLYWYLQNLGQGPELLIRYENEEAVDDSQLPKDRFSAERLKGVDSTLKIQPAELGDSAVYLCASSPEDYTFGSGTRLTVV.

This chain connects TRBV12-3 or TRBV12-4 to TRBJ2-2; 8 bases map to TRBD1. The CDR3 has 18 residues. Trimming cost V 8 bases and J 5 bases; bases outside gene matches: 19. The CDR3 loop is CASGNYRTGSMRTGELFF. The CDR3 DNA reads TGTGCCAGCGGGAATTACAGGACAGGGAGCATGAGAACCGGGGAGCTGTTTTTT.

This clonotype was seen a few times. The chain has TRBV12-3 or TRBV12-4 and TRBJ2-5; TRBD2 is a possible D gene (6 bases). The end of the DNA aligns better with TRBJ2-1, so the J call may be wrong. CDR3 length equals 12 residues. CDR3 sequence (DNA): TGTGCCAGCAGCCAAACTAGCTATGAGCAGTTCTTC. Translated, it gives CASSQTSYEQFF.

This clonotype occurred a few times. CDR3 sequence reads: CATTFRENTGELFF. The CDR3 nucleotides are TGTGCCACCACGTTCAGGGAGAACACCGGGGAGCTGTTTTTT. The chain uses TRBV15 and TRBJ2-2; weak D call: TRBD1 (5 bases). This CDR3 comprises 14 residues. V was shortened by 7 bases and J by 1 base, with 10 bases between the two germline ends. The germline CDR1 and CDR2 sequences are LNHNV and YYDKDF (reference sequence).

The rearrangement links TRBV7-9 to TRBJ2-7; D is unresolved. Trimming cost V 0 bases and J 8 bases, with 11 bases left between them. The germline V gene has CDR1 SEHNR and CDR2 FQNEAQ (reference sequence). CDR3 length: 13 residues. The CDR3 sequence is CASSLAGRPQQYF. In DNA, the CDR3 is TGTGCCAGCAGCTTAGCGGGCAGGCCCCAGCAGTACTTC.

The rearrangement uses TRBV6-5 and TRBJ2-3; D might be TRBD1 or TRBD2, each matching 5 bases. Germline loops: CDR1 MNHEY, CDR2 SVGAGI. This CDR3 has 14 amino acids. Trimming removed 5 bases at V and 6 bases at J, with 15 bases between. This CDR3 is CASSPVGGGDTQYF. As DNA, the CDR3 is TGTGCCAGCAGTCCCGTAGGTGGGGGTGATACGCAGTATTTT.

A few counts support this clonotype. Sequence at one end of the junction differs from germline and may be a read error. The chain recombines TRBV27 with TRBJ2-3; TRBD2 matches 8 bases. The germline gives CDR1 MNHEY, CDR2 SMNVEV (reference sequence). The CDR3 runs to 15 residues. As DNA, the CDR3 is TGTGCCAGCTCCCTTGGCGGGAGGAGCACGGATACGCAGTATTTT. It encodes CASSLGGRSTDTQYF.

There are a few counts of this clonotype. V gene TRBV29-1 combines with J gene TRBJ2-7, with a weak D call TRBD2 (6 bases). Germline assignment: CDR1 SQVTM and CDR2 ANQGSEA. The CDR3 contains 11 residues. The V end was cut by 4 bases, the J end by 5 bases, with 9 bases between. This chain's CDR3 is CSVGGGHEQYF. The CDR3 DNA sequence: TGCAGCGTTGGGGGAGGACACGAGCAGTACTTC.

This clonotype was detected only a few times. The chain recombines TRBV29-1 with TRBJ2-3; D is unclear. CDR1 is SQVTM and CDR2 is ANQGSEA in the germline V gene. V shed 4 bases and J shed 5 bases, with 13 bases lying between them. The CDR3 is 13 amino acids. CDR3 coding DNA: TGCAGCGTTGCCCCCCGGACCGAAGATACGCAGTATTTT. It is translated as CSVAPRTEDTQYF.

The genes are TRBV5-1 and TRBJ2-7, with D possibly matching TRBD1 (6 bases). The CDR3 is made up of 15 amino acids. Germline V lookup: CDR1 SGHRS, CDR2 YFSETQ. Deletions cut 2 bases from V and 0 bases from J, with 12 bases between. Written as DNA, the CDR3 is TGCGCCAGCAGCTTTACAGGGCAGTCCTCCTACGAGCAGTACTTC. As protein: CASSFTGQSSYEQYF.

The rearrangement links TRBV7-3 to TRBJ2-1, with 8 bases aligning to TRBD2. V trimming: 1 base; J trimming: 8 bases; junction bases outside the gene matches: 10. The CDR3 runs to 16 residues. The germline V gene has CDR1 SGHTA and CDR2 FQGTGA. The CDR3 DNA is TGTGCCAGCAGCTTAAGCACGGGGGGGCCTGATTATGAGCAGTTCTTC. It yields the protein CASSLSTGGPDYEQFF.

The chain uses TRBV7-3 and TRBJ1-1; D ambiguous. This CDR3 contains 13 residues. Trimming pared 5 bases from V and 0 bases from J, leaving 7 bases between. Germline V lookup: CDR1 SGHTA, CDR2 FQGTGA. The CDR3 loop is CASSLVMNTEAFF. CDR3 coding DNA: TGTGCCAGCAGCCTGGTGATGAACACTGAAGCTTTCTTT. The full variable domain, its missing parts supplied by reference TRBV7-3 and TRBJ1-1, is GAGVSQTPSNKVTEKGKYVELRCDPISGHTALYWYRQSLGQGPEFLIYFQGTGAADDSGLPNDRFFAVRPEGSVSTLKIQRTERGDSAVYLCASSLVMNTEAFFGQGTRLTVV.

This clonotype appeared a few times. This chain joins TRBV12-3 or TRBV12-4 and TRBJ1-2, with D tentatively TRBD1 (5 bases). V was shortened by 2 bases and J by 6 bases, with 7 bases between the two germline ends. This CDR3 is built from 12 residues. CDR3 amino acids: CASSLLGDGYTF. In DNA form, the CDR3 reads TGTGCCAGCAGTTTATTAGGGGATGGCTACACCTTC.

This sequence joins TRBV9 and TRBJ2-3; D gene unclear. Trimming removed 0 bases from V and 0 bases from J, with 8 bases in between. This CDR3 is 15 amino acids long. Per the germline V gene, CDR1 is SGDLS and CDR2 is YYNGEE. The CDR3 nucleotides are TGTGCCAGCAGCGTAGATGCCAGTAGCACAGATACGCAGTATTTT. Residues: CASSVDASSTDTQYF.

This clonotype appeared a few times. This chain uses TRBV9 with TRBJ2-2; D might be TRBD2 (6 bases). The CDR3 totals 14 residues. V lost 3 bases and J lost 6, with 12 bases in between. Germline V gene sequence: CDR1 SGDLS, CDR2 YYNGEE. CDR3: CASSEGGVPGELFF. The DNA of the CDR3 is TGTGCCAGCAGCGAGGGCGGGGTCCCCGGGGAGCTGTTTTTT.

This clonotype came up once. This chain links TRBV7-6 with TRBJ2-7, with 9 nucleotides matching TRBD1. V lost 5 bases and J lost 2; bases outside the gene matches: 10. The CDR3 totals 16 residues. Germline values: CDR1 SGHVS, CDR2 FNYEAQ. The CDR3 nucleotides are TGTGCCAGCAGCGCGGGGGACAGGGAATTTCCCTACGAGCAGTACTTC. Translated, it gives CASSAGDREFPYEQYF.

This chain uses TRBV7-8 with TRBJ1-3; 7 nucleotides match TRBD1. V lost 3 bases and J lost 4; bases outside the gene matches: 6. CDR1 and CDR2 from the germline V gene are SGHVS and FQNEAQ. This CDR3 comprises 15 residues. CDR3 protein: CASSFARGAGNTIYF. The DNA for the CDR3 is TGTGCCAGCAGCTTCGCCAGGGGGGCGGGAAACACCATATATTTT.

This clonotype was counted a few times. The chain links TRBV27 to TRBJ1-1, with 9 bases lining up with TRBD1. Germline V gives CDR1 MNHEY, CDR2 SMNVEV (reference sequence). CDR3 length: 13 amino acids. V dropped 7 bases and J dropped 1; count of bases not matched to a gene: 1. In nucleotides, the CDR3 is TGTGCCAGCAAGGACAGGGGGAACACTGAAGCTTTCTTT. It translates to CASKDRGNTEAFF.

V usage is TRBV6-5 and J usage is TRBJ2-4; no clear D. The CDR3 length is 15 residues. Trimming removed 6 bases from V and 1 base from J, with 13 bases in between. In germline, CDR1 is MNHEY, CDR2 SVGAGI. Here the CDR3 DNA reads TGTGCCAGCAGCATATTCGCCACCGCCAAAAACATTCAGTACTTC. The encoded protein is CASSIFATAKNIQYF.

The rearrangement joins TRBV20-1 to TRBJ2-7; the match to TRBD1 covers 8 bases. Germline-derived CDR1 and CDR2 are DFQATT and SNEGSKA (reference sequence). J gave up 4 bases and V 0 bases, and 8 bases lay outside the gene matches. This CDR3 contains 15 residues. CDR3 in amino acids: CSARDGAGGLYEQYF. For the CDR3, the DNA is TGCAGTGCTAGAGATGGGGCAGGGGGCCTATACGAGCAGTACTTC.

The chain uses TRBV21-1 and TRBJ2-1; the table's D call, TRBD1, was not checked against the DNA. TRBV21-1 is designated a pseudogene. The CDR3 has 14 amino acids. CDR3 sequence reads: CASSKARVPCDGYF. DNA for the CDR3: TGTGCCAGCAGCAAAGCGCGTGTCCCGTGCGATGGGTACTTC.